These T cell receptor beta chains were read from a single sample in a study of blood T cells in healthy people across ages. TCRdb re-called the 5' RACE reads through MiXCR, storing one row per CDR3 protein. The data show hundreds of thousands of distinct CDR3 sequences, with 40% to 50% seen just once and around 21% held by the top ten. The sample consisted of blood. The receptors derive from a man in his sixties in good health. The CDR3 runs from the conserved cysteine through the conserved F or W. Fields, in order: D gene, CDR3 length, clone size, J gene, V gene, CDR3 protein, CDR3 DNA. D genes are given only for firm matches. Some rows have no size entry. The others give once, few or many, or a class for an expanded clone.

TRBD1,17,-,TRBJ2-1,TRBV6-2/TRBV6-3,CASSYFPGTGIYNEQFF,TGTGCCAGCAGTTACTTCCCCGGGACAGGGATCTACAATGAGCAGTTCTTC
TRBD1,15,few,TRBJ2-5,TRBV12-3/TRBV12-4,CASILNQGERETQYF,TGTGCCAGCATCCTAAATCAGGGGGAACGGGAGACCCAGTACTTC
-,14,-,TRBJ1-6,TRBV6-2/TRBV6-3,CASHQVGDNSPLHF,TGTGCCAGCCATCAGGTCGGGGATAATTCACCCCTCCACTTT
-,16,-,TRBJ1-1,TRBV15,CATSRVGAKGGTEAFF,TGTGCCACCAGCAGAGTGGGAGCTAAAGGCGGCACTGAAGCTTTCTTT
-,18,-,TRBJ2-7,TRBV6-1,CASSEDGFGYGGTLEQYF,TGTGCCAGCAGTGAAGATGGGTTTGGTTATGGGGGAACACTCGAGCAGTACTTC
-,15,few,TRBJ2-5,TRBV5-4,CASSFLGRKKETQYF,TGTGCCAGCAGCTTCCTTGGGAGGAAGAAAGAGACCCAGTACTTC
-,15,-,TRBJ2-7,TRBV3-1,CASSQDPTGRGEQYF,TGTGCCAGCAGCCAAGACCCGACAGGTCGTGGCGAGCAGTACTTC
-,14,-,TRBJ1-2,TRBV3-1,CASSPTLGGYRYTF,TGTGCCAGCAGCCCCACCCTAGGGGGTTACCGCTACACCTTC
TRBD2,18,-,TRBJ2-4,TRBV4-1,CASSLGLAGGQAKNIQYF,TGCGCCAGCAGCCTGGGACTAGCGGGGGGGCAGGCCAAAAACATTCAGTACTTC
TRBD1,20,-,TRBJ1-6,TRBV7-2,CASSFSRQGASSSYNSPLHF,TGTGCCAGCAGCTTCTCCCGACAGGGGGCATCCAGCTCCTATAATTCACCCCTCCACTTT
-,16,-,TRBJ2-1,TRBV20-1,CSASKGLTSSYNEQFF,TGCAGTGCTAGCAAAGGACTAACGAGCTCCTACAATGAGCAGTTCTTC
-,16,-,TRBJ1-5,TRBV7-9,CASSLADGDGGQPQHF,TGTGCCAGCAGCTTAGCTGATGGGGACGGCGGCCAGCCCCAGCATTTT
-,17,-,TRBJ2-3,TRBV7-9,CASSLWASSTSTDTQYF,TGTGCCAGCAGCTTATGGGCTAGCTCAACTAGCACAGATACGCAGTATTTT
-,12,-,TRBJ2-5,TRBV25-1,CASSGDRGGQYF,TGTGCCAGCAGTGGAGACAGGGGAGGGCAGTACTTC
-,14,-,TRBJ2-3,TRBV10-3,CAIRVGVGGDTQYF,TGTGCCATCAGGGTAGGAGTCGGGGGAGATACGCAGTATTTT
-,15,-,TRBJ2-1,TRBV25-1,CASSDRDSTYNEQFF,TGTGCCAGCAGTGACCGAGACAGCACCTACAATGAGCAGTTCTTC
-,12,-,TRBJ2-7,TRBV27,CASGQKPYEQYF,TGTGCCAGCGGACAGAAGCCCTACGAGCAGTACTTC
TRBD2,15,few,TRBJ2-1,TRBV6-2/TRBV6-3,CASSKTSGGYNEQFF,TGTGCCAGCAGTAAGACTAGCGGGGGTTACAATGAGCAGTTCTTC
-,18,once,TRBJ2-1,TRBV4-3,CASSQRPRGPLGYNERFF,TGCGCCAGCAGCCAAAGACCCCGGGGCCCCTTGGGCTACAATGAGCGGTTCTTC
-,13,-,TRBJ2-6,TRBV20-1,CSAGNSGANVLTF,TGCAGTGCTGGGAACTCTGGGGCCAACGTCCTGACTTTC
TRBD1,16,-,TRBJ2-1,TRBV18,CASSTRGPNSYNEQFF,TGTGCCAGCTCAACCAGGGGGCCTAATTCCTACAATGAGCAGTTCTTC
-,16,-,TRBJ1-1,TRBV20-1,CSARDPKAGITTEAFF,TGCAGTGCTAGAGATCCGAAGGCCGGGATCACGACTGAAGCTTTCTTT
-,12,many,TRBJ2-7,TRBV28,CASSPVPGEQYF,TGTGCCAGCAGTCCTGTCCCGGGCGAGCAGTACTTC
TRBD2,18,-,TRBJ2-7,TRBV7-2,CASSFTSGGAVTSYEQYF,TGTGCCAGCAGCTTTACTAGCGGGGGGGCCGTTACATCCTACGAGCAGTACTTC
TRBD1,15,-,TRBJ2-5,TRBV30,CAWTTGTGSQETQYF,TGTGCCTGGACCACCGGGACAGGATCTCAAGAGACCCAGTACTTC
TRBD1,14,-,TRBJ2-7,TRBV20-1,CSAVPGTASYEQYF,TGCAGTGCTGTCCCCGGGACAGCATCCTACGAGCAGTACTTC
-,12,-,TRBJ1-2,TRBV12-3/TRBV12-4,CARSQSLYGYTF,TGTGCCCGCAGCCAATCCCTCTATGGCTACACCTTC
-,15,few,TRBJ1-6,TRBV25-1,CASRSPQGLTSPLHF,TGTGCCAGTAGATCCCCACAGGGATTGACTTCACCCCTCCACTTT
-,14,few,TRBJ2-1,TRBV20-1,CSASGARYTNEQFF,TGCAGTGCTAGTGGGGCCCGGTACACCAATGAGCAGTTCTTC
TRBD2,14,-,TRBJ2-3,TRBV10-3,CAISGGGSTDTQYF,TGTGCCATCTCCGGGGGGGGCAGCACAGATACGCAGTATTTT
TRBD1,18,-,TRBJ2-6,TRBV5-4,CASSLVAGGLSGANVLTF,TGTGCCAGCAGCTTGGTGGCAGGGGGCCTGTCTGGGGCCAACGTCCTGACTTTC
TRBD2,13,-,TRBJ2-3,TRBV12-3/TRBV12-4,CAGGLAGSDTQYF,TGTGCCGGAGGACTAGCAGGTTCAGATACGCAGTATTTT
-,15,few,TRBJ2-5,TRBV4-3,CASSQGLGRQETQYF,TGCGCCAGCAGCCAAGGCCTAGGGAGGCAAGAGACCCAGTACTTC
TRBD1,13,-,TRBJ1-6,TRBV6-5,CASSSGQGRPLHF,TGTGCCAGCAGTTCCGGACAGGGAAGGCCCCTCCACTTT
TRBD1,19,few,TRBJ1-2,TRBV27,CASSPATGTGGVGNYGYTF,TGTGCCAGCAGTCCGGCCACCGGGACAGGGGGCGTAGGTAACTATGGCTACACCTTC
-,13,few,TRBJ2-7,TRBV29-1,CSVAGGQRNEQYF,TGCAGCGTTGCTGGGGGACAAAGGAACGAGCAGTACTTC
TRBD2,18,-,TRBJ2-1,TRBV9,CASSTSGAHTSSYNEQFF,TGTGCCAGCAGCACTAGCGGGGCCCACACCAGCTCCTACAATGAGCAGTTCTTC
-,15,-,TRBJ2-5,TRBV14,CASSQDWLAQETQYF,TGTGCCAGCAGCCAAGATTGGCTAGCCCAAGAGACCCAGTACTTC
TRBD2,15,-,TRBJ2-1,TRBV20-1,CSARDALAGGSEQFF,TGCAGTGCTAGAGATGCGCTAGCGGGGGGTAGTGAGCAGTTCTTC
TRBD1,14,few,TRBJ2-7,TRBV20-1,CSARRDSLSYEQYF,TGCAGTGCTAGACGGGACAGTCTCTCCTACGAGCAGTACTTC
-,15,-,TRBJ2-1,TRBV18,CASSPLTGQDNEQFF,TGTGCCAGCTCACCACTTACAGGGCAGGACAATGAGCAGTTCTTC
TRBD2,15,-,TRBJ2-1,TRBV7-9,CASSPSGGAPNEQFF,TGTGCCAGCAGCCCCAGCGGGGGGGCCCCGAATGAGCAGTTCTTC
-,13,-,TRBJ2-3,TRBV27,CASKWGSTDTQYF,TGTGCCAGCAAGTGGGGTAGCACAGATACGCAGTATTTT
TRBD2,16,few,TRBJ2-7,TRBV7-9,CASSPPNRGGQDEQYF,TGTGCCAGCAGCCCTCCAAATCGGGGGGGCCAAGACGAGCAGTACTTC
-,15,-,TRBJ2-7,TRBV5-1,CASSLEAGAGYEQYF,TGCGCCAGCAGCTTGGAGGCAGGGGCAGGCTACGAGCAGTACTTC
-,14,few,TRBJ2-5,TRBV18,CASSPRKLSETQYF,TGTGCCAGCTCACCACGAAAACTTTCAGAGACCCAGTACTTC
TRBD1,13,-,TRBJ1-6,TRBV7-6,CASSLTGGGTLHF,TGTGCCAGCAGCCTAACAGGGGGCGGAACCCTCCACTTT
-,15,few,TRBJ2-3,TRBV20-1,CSARKSAGITDTQYF,TGCAGTGCTAGAAAGTCGGCGGGAATTACAGATACGCAGTATTTT
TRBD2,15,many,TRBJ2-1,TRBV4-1,CASSQLAGGYNEQFF,TGCGCCAGCAGCCAACTAGCGGGGGGATACAATGAGCAGTTCTTC
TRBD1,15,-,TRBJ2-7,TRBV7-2,CASSSLGTGIGEQYF,TGTGCCAGCAGCTCCCTCGGGACAGGGATTGGCGAGCAGTACTTC
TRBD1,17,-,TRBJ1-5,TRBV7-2,CASSIYNPGQGNQPQHF,TGTGCCAGCAGCATATACAACCCGGGACAGGGCAATCAGCCCCAGCATTTT
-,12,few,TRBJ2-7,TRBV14,CASSQVVYEQYF,TGTGCCAGCAGCCAAGTTGTTTACGAGCAGTACTTC
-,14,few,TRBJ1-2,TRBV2,CASSEGGTNYGYTF,TGTGCCAGCAGTGAGGGCGGGACTAACTATGGCTACACCTTC
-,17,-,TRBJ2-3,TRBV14,CASSQVWSGSSTDTQYF,TGTGCCAGCAGCCAAGTATGGAGCGGATCCAGCACAGATACGCAGTATTTT
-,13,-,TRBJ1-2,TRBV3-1,CASSQAGARGYTF,TGTGCCAGCAGCCAAGCTGGGGCACGCGGCTACACCTTC
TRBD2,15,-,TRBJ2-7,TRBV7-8,CASSPGRGVSYEQYF,TGTGCCAGCAGCCCTGGACGGGGGGTCTCCTACGAGCAGTACTTC
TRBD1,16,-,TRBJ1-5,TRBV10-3,CAISERDRGVNQPQHF,TGTGCCATCAGTGAACGGGACAGGGGGGTTAATCAGCCCCAGCATTTT
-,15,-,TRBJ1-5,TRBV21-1,CASCNSGTDNQPQHF,TGTGCCAGCTGCAATAGCGGGACAGACAATCAGCCCCAGCATTTT
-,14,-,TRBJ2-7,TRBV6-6,CASSTQGNAYEQYF,TGTGCCAGCAGTACCCAGGGAAACGCCTACGAGCAGTACTTC